Listed below are T cell receptor beta chains from one sample, sequenced in a study of cytomegalovirus exposure and HLA in healthy donors. Sequenced by immunoSEQ multiplex PCR; TCRdb stores in-frame clones only, minus some. Of some 95,000 clones detected, about 80% appear once; the ten largest clones hold under 8.5%. Material for sequencing was PBMCs. Source of these receptors: a man aged 25-45 years in good health and CMV-seronegative. CDR3s include the opening cysteine and the closing phenylalanine or tryptophan. Each record gives: J gene, V gene, clone size, D gene, CDR3 DNA, CDR3 protein. The D gene is left open where the match is weak. Clone size is given for some rows only: seen once, a few or many times, or a class if the clone is expanded.

J gene: TRBJ1-2
V gene: TRBV6-5
clone size: NA
D gene: NA
CDR3 DNA: TGTGCCAGCGGCGAACAGGGTCGGGGCTACACCTTC
CDR3 protein: CASGEQGRGYTF

J gene: TRBJ1-5
V gene: TRBV9
clone size: NA
D gene: NA
CDR3 DNA: TGTGCCAGCAGCGTTAGTGGGCAGAGCAATCAGCCCCAGCATTTT
CDR3 protein: CASSVSGQSNQPQHF

J gene: TRBJ2-3
V gene: TRBV4-3
clone size: NA
D gene: TRBD2
CDR3 DNA: TGCGCCAGCAGCCGACTAGCTTCTAGCACAGATACGCAGTATTTT
CDR3 protein: CASSRLASSTDTQYF

J gene: TRBJ1-1
V gene: TRBV9
clone size: NA
D gene: TRBD1
CDR3 DNA: TGTGCCAGCAGCTCCCTGGCGGACAGGGAGAACACTGAAGCTTTCTTT
CDR3 protein: CASSSLADRENTEAFF

J gene: TRBJ2-7
V gene: TRBV7-8
clone size: NA
D gene: TRBD2
CDR3 DNA: TGTGCCAGCAGCTCTAGACTAGCGGGAGCTCCCGTGGGCGAGCAGTACTTC
CDR3 protein: CASSSRLAGAPVGEQYF

J gene: TRBJ1-5
V gene: TRBV28
clone size: NA
D gene: TRBD1
CDR3 DNA: TGTGCCAGCAGTACCTGGGACAGGGAGGACCAGCCCCAGCATTTT
CDR3 protein: CASSTWDREDQPQHF

J gene: TRBJ1-2
V gene: TRBV19
clone size: NA
D gene: TRBD1
CDR3 DNA: TGTGCCAGTAGTCTTGATACAGGGGGAATCTATGGCTACACCTTC
CDR3 protein: CASSLDTGGIYGYTF

J gene: TRBJ1-1
V gene: TRBV5-1
clone size: NA
D gene: NA
CDR3 DNA: TGCGCCAGCAGCACCGGACCCGTCTCGGGGTTGAACACTGAAGCTTTCTTT
CDR3 protein: CASSTGPVSGLNTEAFF

J gene: TRBJ1-1
V gene: TRBV10-3
clone size: NA
D gene: TRBD1
CDR3 DNA: TGTGCCATCAGTGGCCGGGACAGGGGGTTTGAAGCTTTCTTT
CDR3 protein: CAISGRDRGFEAFF

J gene: TRBJ2-7
V gene: TRBV28
clone size: NA
D gene: NA
CDR3 DNA: TGTGCCAGCAGTCCTTCCTCCTACGAGCAGTACTTC
CDR3 protein: CASSPSSYEQYF

J gene: TRBJ1-5
V gene: TRBV2
clone size: NA
D gene: NA
CDR3 DNA: TGTGCCAGCTGTGGACAAATAGGCAATCAGCCCCAGCATTTT
CDR3 protein: CASCGQIGNQPQHF

J gene: TRBJ2-1
V gene: TRBV19
clone size: NA
D gene: NA
CDR3 DNA: TGTGCCAGTACTCGAGGTGGCTCCTACAATGAGCAGTTCTTC
CDR3 protein: CASTRGGSYNEQFF

J gene: TRBJ2-5
V gene: TRBV10-3
clone size: NA
D gene: TRBD2
CDR3 DNA: TGTGCCATCAGCGGGGGGAAAGAGACCCAGTACTTC
CDR3 protein: CAISGGKETQYF

J gene: TRBJ2-1
V gene: TRBV7-2
clone size: NA
D gene: TRBD2
CDR3 DNA: TGTGCCAGCAGCTACCCCTCGGTGGGAAGCGGGAGTATGAATGAGCAGTTCTTC
CDR3 protein: CASSYPSVGSGSMNEQFF

J gene: TRBJ1-5
V gene: TRBV10-3
clone size: NA
D gene: TRBD1
CDR3 DNA: TGTGCCAGCCAAGACAGGGAACGTCAGCCCCAGCATTTT
CDR3 protein: CASQDRERQPQHF

J gene: TRBJ2-3
V gene: TRBV11-2
clone size: NA
D gene: NA
CDR3 DNA: TGTGCCAGCAGCTTAGTCCGGAGCACAGATACGCAGTATTTT
CDR3 protein: CASSLVRSTDTQYF

J gene: TRBJ2-7
V gene: TRBV28
clone size: NA
D gene: TRBD1
CDR3 DNA: TGTGCCAGCAGCACCCGGACAGGAGGATACGAGCAGTACTTC
CDR3 protein: CASSTRTGGYEQYF

J gene: TRBJ1-3
V gene: TRBV6-5
clone size: NA
D gene: NA
CDR3 DNA: TGTGCCAGCAGGCCACCGGGAGGTTGGAGAAACACCATATATTTT
CDR3 protein: CASRPPGGWRNTIYF

J gene: TRBJ2-3
V gene: TRBV30
clone size: NA
D gene: NA
CDR3 DNA: TGTGCCTGGAGTAACGGCGCGGGGCTTGGAGATACGCAGTATTTT
CDR3 protein: CAWSNGAGLGDTQYF

J gene: TRBJ2-1
V gene: TRBV19
clone size: NA
D gene: NA
CDR3 DNA: TGTGCCAGTAGTATAGTCGGTCACAGCAATGAGCAGTTCTTC
CDR3 protein: CASSIVGHSNEQFF

J gene: TRBJ2-2
V gene: TRBV6-5
clone size: NA
D gene: NA
CDR3 DNA: TGTGCCAGCAGTTACGCAGGCTCCATGACCACCGGGGAGCTGTTTTTT
CDR3 protein: CASSYAGSMTTGELFF

J gene: TRBJ2-7
V gene: TRBV2
clone size: NA
D gene: TRBD2
CDR3 DNA: TGTGCCAGCAGGCGGGAGAACAGGTACGAGCAGTACTTC
CDR3 protein: CASRRENRYEQYF

J gene: TRBJ1-2
V gene: TRBV9
clone size: NA
D gene: NA
CDR3 DNA: TGTGCCAGCAGCGGTGTACGGGGGGAAGAATATGGCTACACCTTC
CDR3 protein: CASSGVRGEEYGYTF

J gene: TRBJ2-5
V gene: TRBV6-5
clone size: NA
D gene: TRBD1
CDR3 DNA: TGTGCCAGCAGTTACTCCGCAGGGGGCGCGGCGGAGACCCAGTACTTC
CDR3 protein: CASSYSAGGAAETQYF

J gene: TRBJ2-5
V gene: TRBV7-2
clone size: NA
D gene: NA
CDR3 DNA: TGTGCCAGCAGCTTAGCTGAGGGCCCCTGGGAGACCCAGTACTTC
CDR3 protein: CASSLAEGPWETQYF

J gene: TRBJ1-2
V gene: TRBV7-2
clone size: NA
D gene: NA
CDR3 DNA: TGTGCCAGCACCTTGGGGGGGGCTGGCTATGGCTACACCTTC
CDR3 protein: CASTLGGAGYGYTF

J gene: TRBJ1-5
V gene: TRBV7-2
clone size: NA
D gene: TRBD1
CDR3 DNA: TGTGCCAGCAGCTTAGCAGGGGGCGTCAGTCAGCCCCAGCATTTT
CDR3 protein: CASSLAGGVSQPQHF

J gene: TRBJ2-7
V gene: TRBV5-1
clone size: NA
D gene: NA
CDR3 DNA: TGCGCCAGCAGCTTGTCGGGGATCAACGAGCAGTACTTC
CDR3 protein: CASSLSGINEQYF

J gene: TRBJ2-7
V gene: TRBV7-9
clone size: NA
D gene: TRBD1
CDR3 DNA: TGTGCCAGCAGCTTACTTATGGGGACAGGGGTTTACGAGCAGTACTTC
CDR3 protein: CASSLLMGTGVYEQYF

J gene: TRBJ1-1
V gene: TRBV7-2
clone size: NA
D gene: TRBD1
CDR3 DNA: TGTGCCAGCAGCTTAGAGGACAGGAAAGCTTTCTTT
CDR3 protein: CASSLEDRKAFF

J gene: TRBJ2-7
V gene: TRBV6-5
clone size: few
D gene: TRBD2
CDR3 DNA: TGTGCCAGCAGTTACTCATCTAGCGGGGGAAACGAGCAGTACTTC
CDR3 protein: CASSYSSSGGNEQYF

J gene: TRBJ2-7
V gene: TRBV5-3
clone size: NA
D gene: TRBD1
CDR3 DNA: TGTGCCAGAAATTCGGGACAGGGGTCCGAGCAGTACTTC
CDR3 protein: CARNSGQGSEQYF

J gene: TRBJ1-1
V gene: TRBV27
clone size: NA
D gene: NA
CDR3 DNA: TGTGCCAGCAGCCATCGGGGTGCGAACACTGAAGCTTTCTTT
CDR3 protein: CASSHRGANTEAFF

J gene: TRBJ2-7
V gene: TRBV19
clone size: NA
D gene: NA
CDR3 DNA: TGTGCCAGTAGTAGGCAGGGTGGCGACGAGCAGTACTTC
CDR3 protein: CASSRQGGDEQYF

J gene: TRBJ2-2
V gene: TRBV30
clone size: NA
D gene: TRBD2
CDR3 DNA: TGTGCCTGGAGTAGTAGCGGGAGAAAGTCCGGGGAGCTGTTTTTT
CDR3 protein: CAWSSSGRKSGELFF

J gene: TRBJ2-4
V gene: TRBV19
clone size: NA
D gene: NA
CDR3 DNA: TGTGCCAGTAGTCATTACGGCAAAAACATTCAGTACTTC
CDR3 protein: CASSHYGKNIQYF

J gene: TRBJ2-1
V gene: TRBV29-1
clone size: NA
D gene: NA
CDR3 DNA: TGCAGCGTTACGGGAGCCCCAAGAGGTGAGCAGTTCTTC
CDR3 protein: CSVTGAPRGEQFF

J gene: TRBJ1-2
V gene: TRBV5-4
clone size: NA
D gene: TRBD1
CDR3 DNA: TGTGCCAGCAGCCAGAAACAGGGGAACGTGGGGTATGGCTACACCTTC
CDR3 protein: CASSQKQGNVGYGYTF

J gene: TRBJ1-5
V gene: TRBV7-9
clone size: NA
D gene: TRBD1
CDR3 DNA: TGTGCCAGCAGCCGATGGACAGGGAGGGATCAGCCCCAGCATTTT
CDR3 protein: CASSRWTGRDQPQHF

J gene: TRBJ2-5
V gene: TRBV10-1
clone size: NA
D gene: NA
CDR3 DNA: TGCGCCAGCAGTGATGAGGGTTTGGTGGAGACCCAGTACTTC
CDR3 protein: CASSDEGLVETQYF

J gene: TRBJ2-1
V gene: TRBV5-4
clone size: NA
D gene: NA
CDR3 DNA: TGTGCCAGCAGCTCCTCCCTGACCGGAGGGAGGTCCTACAATGAGCAGTTCTTC
CDR3 protein: CASSSSLTGGRSYNEQFF

J gene: TRBJ2-2
V gene: TRBV6-4
clone size: NA
D gene: TRBD2
CDR3 DNA: TGTGCCAGCAGTCAAACCCCAGGGAGGGACGTCGGGGAGCTGTTTTTT
CDR3 protein: CASSQTPGRDVGELFF

J gene: TRBJ2-1
V gene: TRBV18
clone size: NA
D gene: TRBD1
CDR3 DNA: TGTGCCAGCTCACCACTAGGGGGACAGGGGTACAATGAGCAGTTCTTC
CDR3 protein: CASSPLGGQGYNEQFF

J gene: TRBJ2-5
V gene: TRBV5-1
clone size: NA
D gene: TRBD1
CDR3 DNA: TGCGCCAGCAGCAGAGGGACAGCCCAAGAGACCCAGTACTTC
CDR3 protein: CASSRGTAQETQYF

J gene: TRBJ2-7
V gene: TRBV18
clone size: NA
D gene: TRBD2
CDR3 DNA: TGTGCCAGCTCACCACCACCTAGCGGGAGAGGCGAGCAGTACTTC
CDR3 protein: CASSPPPSGRGEQYF

J gene: TRBJ2-2
V gene: TRBV4-3
clone size: NA
D gene: TRBD1
CDR3 DNA: TGCGCCAGCAGCCTCACAGGGGGAGGGGAGCTGTTTTTT
CDR3 protein: CASSLTGGGELFF

J gene: TRBJ1-1
V gene: TRBV29-1
clone size: NA
D gene: NA
CDR3 DNA: TGCAGCGCTGTGGGGGGGAACACTGAAGCTTTCTTT
CDR3 protein: CSAVGGNTEAFF

J gene: TRBJ2-3
V gene: TRBV5-1
clone size: NA
D gene: TRBD2
CDR3 DNA: TGCGCCAGCAGCTTTGCGGGAGGGGCCACAGATACGCAGTATTTT
CDR3 protein: CASSFAGGATDTQYF

J gene: TRBJ2-7
V gene: TRBV29-1
clone size: NA
D gene: NA
CDR3 DNA: TGCATCCCAGACAGGCTACTTCAACGACCCTACGAGCAGTACTTC
CDR3 protein: CIPDRLLQRPYEQYF

J gene: TRBJ2-5
V gene: TRBV15
clone size: NA
D gene: TRBD2
CDR3 DNA: TGTGCCACCAGCAGAGTGTCCGGACTAGGGGCAGAGACCCAGTACTTC
CDR3 protein: CATSRVSGLGAETQYF

J gene: TRBJ2-7
V gene: TRBV2
clone size: NA
D gene: NA
CDR3 DNA: TGTGCCAGCAGCAGCGGACCTTCCCCCGAGCAGTACTTC
CDR3 protein: CASSSGPSPEQYF

J gene: TRBJ1-6
V gene: TRBV5-1
clone size: NA
D gene: NA
CDR3 DNA: TGCGCCAGCAGCTTGGGTGACAGGCGATCACCCCTCCACTTT
CDR3 protein: CASSLGDRRSPLHF

J gene: TRBJ1-6
V gene: TRBV30
clone size: NA
D gene: NA
CDR3 DNA: TGTGCCTGCCGGCCCCGGGGGGCCTCCTATAATTCACCCCTCCACTTT
CDR3 protein: CACRPRGASYNSPLHF

J gene: TRBJ1-4
V gene: TRBV30
clone size: NA
D gene: NA
CDR3 DNA: TGTGCCTGGAGTAATAACGTTTGGGGGCAGGATGAAAAACTGTTTTTT
CDR3 protein: CAWSNNVWGQDEKLFF

J gene: TRBJ1-1
V gene: TRBV2
clone size: NA
D gene: TRBD1
CDR3 DNA: TGTGCCAGCCTTAAACCACAGGGGCGGCAGACGGCTGAAGCTTTCTTT
CDR3 protein: CASLKPQGRQTAEAFF

J gene: TRBJ1-5
V gene: TRBV18
clone size: NA
D gene: TRBD1
CDR3 DNA: TGTGCCAGCTCACTTGGGACAGATCAGCCCCAGCATTTT
CDR3 protein: CASSLGTDQPQHF

J gene: TRBJ2-3
V gene: TRBV9
clone size: NA
D gene: NA
CDR3 DNA: TGTGCCAGCAGCCCCCGCGGGGCAGATACGCAGTATTTT
CDR3 protein: CASSPRGADTQYF

J gene: TRBJ2-1
V gene: TRBV18
clone size: NA
D gene: NA
CDR3 DNA: TGTGCCAGCTCGCCCCCGTCCGTAGTCGAGCAGTTCTTC
CDR3 protein: CASSPPSVVEQFF

J gene: TRBJ1-6
V gene: TRBV7-2
clone size: NA
D gene: NA
CDR3 DNA: TGTGCCAGCAGCTCTACAGGGATTGGTTCACCCCTCCACTTT
CDR3 protein: CASSSTGIGSPLHF

J gene: TRBJ1-2
V gene: TRBV7-2
clone size: NA
D gene: TRBD1
CDR3 DNA: TGTGCCAGCAGCCGACAGGGGGCTAGCTATGGCTACACCTTC
CDR3 protein: CASSRQGASYGYTF